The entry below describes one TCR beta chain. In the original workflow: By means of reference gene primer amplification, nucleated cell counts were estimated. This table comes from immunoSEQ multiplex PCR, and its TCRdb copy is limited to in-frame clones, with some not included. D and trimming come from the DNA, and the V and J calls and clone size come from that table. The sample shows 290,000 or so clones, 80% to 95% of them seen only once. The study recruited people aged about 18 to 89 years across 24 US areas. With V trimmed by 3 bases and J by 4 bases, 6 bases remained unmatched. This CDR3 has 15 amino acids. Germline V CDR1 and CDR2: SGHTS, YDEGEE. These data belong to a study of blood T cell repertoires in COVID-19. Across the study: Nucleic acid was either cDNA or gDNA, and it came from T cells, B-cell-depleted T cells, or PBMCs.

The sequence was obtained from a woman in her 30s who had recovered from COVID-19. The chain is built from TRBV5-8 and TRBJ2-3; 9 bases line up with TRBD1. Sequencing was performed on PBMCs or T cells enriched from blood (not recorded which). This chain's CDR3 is CASSSRDRVPDTQYF. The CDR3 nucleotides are TGTGCCAGCAGCTCAAGGGACAGGGTCCCAGATACGCAGTATTTT.